This T cell receptor beta chain was documented in a study of T cells in localized non-small cell lung cancer. The study, taken as a whole, reports: Turning up in adjacent lung were a median approximately 60 of the top 100 tumor clones. Owing to sequencing of a solitary tumor region, heterogeneity cannot be discounted. Of the tissues analyzed, uninvolved adjacent lung showed maximal T cell clonality, greater than tumor. Longer survival (overall) was linked to higher T cell density in blood.

Assay: immunoSEQ multiplex PCR; the TCRdb copy retains only in-frame clones and omits some. The sample holds tens of thousands of clones, less than 95% seen once. A note on this clone: Its antigen remains unidentified.

CDR3 length: 13 amino acids. The V gene lost 4 bases and the J gene lost 3 bases, with 11 bases spanning the gap. CDR1 SGHRS and CDR2 YFSETQ come from the germline V gene. Material: peripheral blood, obtained before any cancer treatment. The chain recombines TRBV5-1 with TRBJ2-7; D remains unclear. The receptor was derived from a woman aged 40-75 years with stage I lung adenocarcinoma. DNA of the CDR3: TGCGCCAGCAGCCCCCGACTGGGCTACGAGCAGTACTTC. It codes for CASSPRLGYEQYF.